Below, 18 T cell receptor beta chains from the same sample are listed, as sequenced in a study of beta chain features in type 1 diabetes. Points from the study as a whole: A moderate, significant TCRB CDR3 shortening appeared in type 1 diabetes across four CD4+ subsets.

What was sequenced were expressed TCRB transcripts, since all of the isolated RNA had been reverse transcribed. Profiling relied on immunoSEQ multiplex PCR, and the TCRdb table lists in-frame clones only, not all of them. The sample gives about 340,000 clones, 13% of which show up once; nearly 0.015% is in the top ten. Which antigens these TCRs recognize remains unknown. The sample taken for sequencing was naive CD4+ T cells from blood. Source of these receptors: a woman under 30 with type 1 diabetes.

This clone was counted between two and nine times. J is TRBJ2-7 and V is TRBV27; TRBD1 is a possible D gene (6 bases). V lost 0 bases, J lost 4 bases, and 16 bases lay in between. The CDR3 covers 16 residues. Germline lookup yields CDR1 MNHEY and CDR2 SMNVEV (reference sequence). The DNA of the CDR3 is TGTGCCAGCAGTTTATCCGGCCGGACAGCATGGTACGAGCAGTACTTC. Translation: CASSLSGRTAWYEQYF.

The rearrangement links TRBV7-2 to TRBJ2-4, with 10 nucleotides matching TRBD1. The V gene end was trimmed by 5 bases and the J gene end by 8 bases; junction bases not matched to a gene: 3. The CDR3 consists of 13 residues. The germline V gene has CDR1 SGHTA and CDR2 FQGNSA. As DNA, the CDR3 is TGTGCCAGCAGCCGGGACAGGGGTGACATTCAGTACTTC. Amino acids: CASSRDRGDIQYF.

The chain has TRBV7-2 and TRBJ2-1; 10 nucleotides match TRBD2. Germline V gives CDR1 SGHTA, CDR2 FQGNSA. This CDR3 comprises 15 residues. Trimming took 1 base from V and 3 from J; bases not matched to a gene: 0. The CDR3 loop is CASSLVAGGYNEQFF. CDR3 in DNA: TGTGCCAGCAGCTTAGTAGCGGGAGGCTACAATGAGCAGTTCTTC.

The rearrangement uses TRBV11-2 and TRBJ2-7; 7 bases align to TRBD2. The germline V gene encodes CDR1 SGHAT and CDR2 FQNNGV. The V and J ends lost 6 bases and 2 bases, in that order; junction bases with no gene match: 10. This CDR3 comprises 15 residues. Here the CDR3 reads CASSPASGGAYEQYF. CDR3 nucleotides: TGTGCCAGCAGTCCCGCTAGCGGTGGGGCCTACGAGCAGTACTTC.

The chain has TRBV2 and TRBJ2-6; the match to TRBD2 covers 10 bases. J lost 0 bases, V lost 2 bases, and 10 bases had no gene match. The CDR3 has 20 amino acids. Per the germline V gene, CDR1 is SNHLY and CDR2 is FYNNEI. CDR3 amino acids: CASSESGGGQGHSGANVLTF. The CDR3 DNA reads TGTGCCAGCAGTGAAAGCGGGGGGGGCCAAGGGCACTCTGGGGCCAACGTCCTGACTTTC.

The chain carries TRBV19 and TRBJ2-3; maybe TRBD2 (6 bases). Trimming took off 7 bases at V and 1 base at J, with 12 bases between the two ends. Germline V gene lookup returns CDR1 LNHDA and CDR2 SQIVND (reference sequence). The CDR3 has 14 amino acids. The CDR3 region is CASNEGGGTDTQYF. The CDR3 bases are TGTGCCAGTAACGAGGGAGGTGGCACAGATACGCAGTATTTT. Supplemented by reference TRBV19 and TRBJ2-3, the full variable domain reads DGGITQSPKYLFRKEGQNVTLSCEQNLNHDAMYWYRQDPGQGLRLIYYSQIVNDFQKGDIAEGYSVSREKKESFPLTVTSAQKNPTAFYLCASNEGGGTDTQYFGPGTRLTVL.

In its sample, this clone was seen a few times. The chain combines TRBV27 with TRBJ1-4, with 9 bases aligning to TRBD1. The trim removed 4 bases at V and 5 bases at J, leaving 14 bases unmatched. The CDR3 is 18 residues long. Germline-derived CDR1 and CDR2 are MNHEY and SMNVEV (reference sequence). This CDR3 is CASSSYPTGTGKNEKLFF. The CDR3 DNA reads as TGTGCCAGCAGTTCCTATCCTACCGGGACAGGGAAGAATGAAAAACTGTTTTTT.

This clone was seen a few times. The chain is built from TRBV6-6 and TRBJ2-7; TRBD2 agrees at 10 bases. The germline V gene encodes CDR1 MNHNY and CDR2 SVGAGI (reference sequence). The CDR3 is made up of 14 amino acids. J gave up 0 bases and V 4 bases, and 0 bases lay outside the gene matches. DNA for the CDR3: TGTGCCAGCAGTTCTAGCGGGAGCTCCTACGAGCAGTACTTC. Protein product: CASSSSGSSYEQYF.

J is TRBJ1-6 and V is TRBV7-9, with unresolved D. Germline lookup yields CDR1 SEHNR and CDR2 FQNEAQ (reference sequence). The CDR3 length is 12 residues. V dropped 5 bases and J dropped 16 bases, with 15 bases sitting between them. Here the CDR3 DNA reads TGTGCCAGCAGCCTAGGGTGGGCCACTCTCCACTTT. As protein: CASSLGWATLHF.

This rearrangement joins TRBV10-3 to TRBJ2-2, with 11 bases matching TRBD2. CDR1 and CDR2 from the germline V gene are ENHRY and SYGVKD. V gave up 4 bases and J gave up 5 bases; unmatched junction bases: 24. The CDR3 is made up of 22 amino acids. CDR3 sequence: CAISGHRALAGDGNEGTGELFF. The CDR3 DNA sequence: TGTGCCATCAGTGGCCACCGTGCACTAGCGGGAGACGGGAATGAGGGTACCGGGGAGCTGTTTTTT.

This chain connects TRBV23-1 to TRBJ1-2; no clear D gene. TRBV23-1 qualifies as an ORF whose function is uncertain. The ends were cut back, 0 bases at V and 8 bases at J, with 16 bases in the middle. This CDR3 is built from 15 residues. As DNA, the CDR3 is TGCGCCAGCAGTCAATCTGGTAAGGGATCGGGAGGCTACACCTTC. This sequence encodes CASSQSGKGSGGYTF.

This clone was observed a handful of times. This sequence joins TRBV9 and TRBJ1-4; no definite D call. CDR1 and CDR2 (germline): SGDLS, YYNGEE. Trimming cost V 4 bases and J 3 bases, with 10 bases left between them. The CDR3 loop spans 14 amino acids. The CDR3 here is CASSKTMANEKLFF. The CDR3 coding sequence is TGTGCCAGCAGCAAGACAATGGCTAATGAAAAACTGTTTTTT. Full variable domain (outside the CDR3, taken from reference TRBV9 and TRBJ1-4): DSGVTQTPKHLITATGQRVTLRCSPRSGDLSVYWYQQSLDQGLQFLIQYYNGEERAKGNILERFSAQQFPDLHSELNLSSLELGDSALYFCASSKTMANEKLFFGSGTQLSVL.

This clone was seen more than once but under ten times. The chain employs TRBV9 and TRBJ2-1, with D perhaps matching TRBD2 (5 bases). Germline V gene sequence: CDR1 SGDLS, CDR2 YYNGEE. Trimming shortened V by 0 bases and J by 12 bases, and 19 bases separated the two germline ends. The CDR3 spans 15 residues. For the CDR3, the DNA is TGTGCCAGCAGCGTAGGCAGCGGTGAGGGCCCAGGGCAGTTCTTC. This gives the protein CASSVGSGEGPGQFF.

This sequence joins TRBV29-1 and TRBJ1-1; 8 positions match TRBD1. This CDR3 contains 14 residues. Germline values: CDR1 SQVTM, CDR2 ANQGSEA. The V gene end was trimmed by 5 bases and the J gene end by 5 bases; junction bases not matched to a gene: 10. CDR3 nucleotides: TGCAGCGTTCAGGGCACAGGGGGTGAGACTGAAGCTTTCTTT. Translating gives CSVQGTGGETEAFF.

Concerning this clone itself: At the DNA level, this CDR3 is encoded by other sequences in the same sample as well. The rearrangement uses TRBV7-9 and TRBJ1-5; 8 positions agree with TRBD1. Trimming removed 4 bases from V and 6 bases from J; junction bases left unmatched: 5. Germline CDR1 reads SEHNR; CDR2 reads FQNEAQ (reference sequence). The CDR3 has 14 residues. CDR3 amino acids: CASSSGQGGQPQHF. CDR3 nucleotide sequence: TGTGCCAGCAGCTCAGGACAGGGTGGTCAGCCCCAGCATTTT.

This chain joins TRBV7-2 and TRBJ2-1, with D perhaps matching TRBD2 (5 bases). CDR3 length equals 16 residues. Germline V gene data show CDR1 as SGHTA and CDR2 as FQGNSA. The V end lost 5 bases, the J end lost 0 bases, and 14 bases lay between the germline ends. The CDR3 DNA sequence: TGTGCCAGCAGCCAGGATCCTAGCTTCTCCTACAATGAGCAGTTCTTC. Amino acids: CASSQDPSFSYNEQFF.

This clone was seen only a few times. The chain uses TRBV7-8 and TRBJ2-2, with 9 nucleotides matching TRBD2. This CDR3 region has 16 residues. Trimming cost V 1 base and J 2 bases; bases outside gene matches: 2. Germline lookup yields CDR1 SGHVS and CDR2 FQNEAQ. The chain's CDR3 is CASSLGTSVNTGELFF. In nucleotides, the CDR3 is TGTGCCAGCAGCTTAGGGACTAGCGTTAACACCGGGGAGCTGTTTTTT.

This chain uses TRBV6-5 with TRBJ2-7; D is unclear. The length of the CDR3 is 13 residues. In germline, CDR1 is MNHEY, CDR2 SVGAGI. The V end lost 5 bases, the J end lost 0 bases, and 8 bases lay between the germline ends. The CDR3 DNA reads TGTGCCAGCAGTACTTATAGCTCCTACGAGCAGTACTTC. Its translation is CASSTYSSYEQYF.